This record looks at one T cell receptor (beta chain) sequence and its context. Its antigen is not known. This sample is drawn from a study of T-cell reconstitution after alpha-beta-depleted transplantation in children. Whole-study results and caveats: Some patients' high day-60 TCRbeta diversity was traced to surviving recipient T cells and thymic progenitors.

Per germline, CDR1 LNHDA and CDR2 SQIVND (reference sequence). The CDR3 covers 13 residues. V lost 5 bases and J 4 bases, leaving 9 bases between the germline ends. Preparation of the TCRbeta library was carried out with unique molecular identifiers. TCRdb independently ran MiXCR on the PCR reads; one entry per CDR3 protein. This repertoire shows about 830,000 distinct CDR3 sequences, 16% found once; its top ten account for approximately 5%. The V call is TRBV19, the J call TRBJ1-5; D uncertain. Material: PBMCs, mostly from graft donor cells, obtained 360 days after TCRalphabeta/CD19-depleted stem cell transplant. The receptor's source is a male patient aged 10 to 17 who had a stem cell transplant for acute lymphoblastic leukemia, so the T cells may come from the graft donor. CDR3 in DNA: TGTGCCAGTAGTTATACGACTAATCAGCCCCAGCATTTT. Protein: CASSYTTNQPQHF.